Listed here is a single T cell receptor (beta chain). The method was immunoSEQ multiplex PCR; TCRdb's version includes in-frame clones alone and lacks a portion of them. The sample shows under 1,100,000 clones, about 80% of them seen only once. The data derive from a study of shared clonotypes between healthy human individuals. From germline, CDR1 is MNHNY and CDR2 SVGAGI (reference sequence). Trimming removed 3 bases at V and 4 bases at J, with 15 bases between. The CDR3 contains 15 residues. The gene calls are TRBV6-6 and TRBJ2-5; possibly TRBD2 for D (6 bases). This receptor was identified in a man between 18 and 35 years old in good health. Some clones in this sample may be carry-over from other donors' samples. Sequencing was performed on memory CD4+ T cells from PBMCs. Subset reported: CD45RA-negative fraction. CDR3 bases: TGTGCCAGCAGTTATACCGGGAGCGGCCTAGAGACCCAGTACTTC. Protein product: CASSYTGSGLETQYF.